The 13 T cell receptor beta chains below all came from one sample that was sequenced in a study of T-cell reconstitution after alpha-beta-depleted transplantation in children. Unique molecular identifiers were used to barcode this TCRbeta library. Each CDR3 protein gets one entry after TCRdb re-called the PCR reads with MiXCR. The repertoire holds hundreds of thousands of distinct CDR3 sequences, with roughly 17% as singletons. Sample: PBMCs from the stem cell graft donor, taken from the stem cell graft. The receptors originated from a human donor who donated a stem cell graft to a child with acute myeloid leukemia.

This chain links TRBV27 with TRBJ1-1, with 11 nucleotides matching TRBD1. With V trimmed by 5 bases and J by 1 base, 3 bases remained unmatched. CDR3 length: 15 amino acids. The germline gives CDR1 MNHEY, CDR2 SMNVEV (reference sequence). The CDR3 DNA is TGTGCCAGCAGTGGGGGGACAGGGGGGAACACTGAAGCTTTCTTT. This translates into CASSGGTGGNTEAFF.

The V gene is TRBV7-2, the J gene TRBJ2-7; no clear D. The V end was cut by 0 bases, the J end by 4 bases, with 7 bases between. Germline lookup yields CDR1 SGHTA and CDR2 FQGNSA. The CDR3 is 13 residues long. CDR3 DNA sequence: TGTGCCAGCAGCTTAGCTCGTGGGTACGAGCAGTACGTC. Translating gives CASSLARGYEQYV.

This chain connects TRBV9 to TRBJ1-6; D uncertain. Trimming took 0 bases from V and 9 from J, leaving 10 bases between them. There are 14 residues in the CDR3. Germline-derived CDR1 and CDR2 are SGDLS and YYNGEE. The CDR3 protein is CASSVASQASPLHF. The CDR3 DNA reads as TGTGCCAGCAGCGTAGCTTCGCAGGCTTCACCCCTCCACTTT.

CDR3 bases: TGTGCCAGCAGTTACTTCGGGGGCCGCTCCTACAATGAGCAGTTCTTC. Translation: CASSYFGGRSYNEQFF. V is TRBV6-5 and J is TRBJ2-1; D is possibly TRBD1 or TRBD2 (6 bases each). Germline V gene data show CDR1 as MNHEY and CDR2 as SVGAGI. The CDR3 has 16 residues. Deletions cut 1 base from V and 0 bases from J, with 10 bases between.

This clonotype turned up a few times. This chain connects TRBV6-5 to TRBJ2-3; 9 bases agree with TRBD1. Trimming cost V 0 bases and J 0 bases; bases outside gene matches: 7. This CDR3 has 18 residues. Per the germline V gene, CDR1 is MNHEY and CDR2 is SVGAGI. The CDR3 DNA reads TGTGCCAGCAGTTACTCATGGGGGGGGACAGGGAGCACAGATACGCAGTATTTT. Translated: CASSYSWGGTGSTDTQYF.

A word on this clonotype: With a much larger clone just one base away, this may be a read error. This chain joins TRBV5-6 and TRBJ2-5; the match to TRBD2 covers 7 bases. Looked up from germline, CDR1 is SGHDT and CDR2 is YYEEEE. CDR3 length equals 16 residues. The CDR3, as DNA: TGTGCCAGCAGCTTGGTTTTAGCGGGTTCCCAACAGACCCAGTACTTC. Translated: CASSLVLAGSQQTQYF.

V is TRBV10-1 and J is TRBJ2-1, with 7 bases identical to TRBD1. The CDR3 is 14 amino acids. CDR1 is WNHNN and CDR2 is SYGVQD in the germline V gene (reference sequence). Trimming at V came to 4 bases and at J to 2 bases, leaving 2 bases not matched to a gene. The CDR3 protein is CASSVGGTYNEQFF. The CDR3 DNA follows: TGCGCCAGCAGTGTAGGGGGCACCTACAATGAGCAGTTCTTC.

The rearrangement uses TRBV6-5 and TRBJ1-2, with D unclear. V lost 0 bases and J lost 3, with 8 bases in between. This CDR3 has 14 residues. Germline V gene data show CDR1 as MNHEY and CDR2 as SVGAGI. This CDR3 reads CASSYSSVYYGYTF. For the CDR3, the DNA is TGTGCCAGCAGTTACTCGTCTGTCTACTATGGCTACACCTTC.

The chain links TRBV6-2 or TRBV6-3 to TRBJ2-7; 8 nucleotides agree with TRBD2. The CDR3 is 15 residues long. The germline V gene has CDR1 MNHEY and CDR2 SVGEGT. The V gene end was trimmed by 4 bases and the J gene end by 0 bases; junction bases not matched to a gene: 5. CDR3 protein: CASSSGGGSSYEQYF. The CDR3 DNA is TGTGCCAGCAGTTCGGGGGGGGGGAGCTCCTACGAGCAGTACTTC.

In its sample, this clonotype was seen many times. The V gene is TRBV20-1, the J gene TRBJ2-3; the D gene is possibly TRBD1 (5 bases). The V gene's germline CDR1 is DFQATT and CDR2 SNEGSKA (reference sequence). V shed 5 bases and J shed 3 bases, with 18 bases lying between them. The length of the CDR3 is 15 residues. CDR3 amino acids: CSALSGALRTDTQYF. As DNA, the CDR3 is TGCAGTGCTCTTAGTGGGGCCCTCCGGACAGATACGCAGTATTTT.

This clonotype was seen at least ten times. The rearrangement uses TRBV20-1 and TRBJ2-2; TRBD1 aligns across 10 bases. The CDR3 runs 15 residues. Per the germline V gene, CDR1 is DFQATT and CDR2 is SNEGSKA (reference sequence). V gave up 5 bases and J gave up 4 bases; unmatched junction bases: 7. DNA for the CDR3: TGCAGTGCTCACCGGACAGGGGGTGCCACCGGGGAGCTGTTTTTT. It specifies CSAHRTGGATGELFF.

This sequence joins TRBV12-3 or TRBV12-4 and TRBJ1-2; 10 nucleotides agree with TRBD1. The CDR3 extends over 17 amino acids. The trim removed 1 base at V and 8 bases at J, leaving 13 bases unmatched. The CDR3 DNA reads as TGTGCCAGCAGTTTAGGACAGGGGGCGCCCGGTTGGCGGGGCTACACCTTC. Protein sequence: CASSLGQGAPGWRGYTF.

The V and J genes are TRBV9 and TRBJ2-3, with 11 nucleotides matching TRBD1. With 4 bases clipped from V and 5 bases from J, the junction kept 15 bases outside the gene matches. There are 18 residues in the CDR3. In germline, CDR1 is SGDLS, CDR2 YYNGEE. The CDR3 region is CASSHPFRGTGGKDTQYF. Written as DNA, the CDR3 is TGTGCCAGCAGCCACCCATTCCGGGGGACAGGGGGAAAAGATACGCAGTATTTT.